The subject of this entry is one T cell receptor beta chain. The target antigen is unknown. This entry belongs to a study of T cell responses to AZD1222 COVID-19 vaccine. Study background: Second-dose groups at about 4 or about 12 weeks were pooled.

The CDR3 runs 18 residues. V was shortened by 0 bases and J by 2 bases, with 19 bases between the two germline ends. CDR1 and CDR2 (germline): LNHNV, YYDKDF (reference sequence). Study-wide results and limits: Only five or six people who got AZD1222 tested seropositive at baseline. Vaccine-associated CD4 TCRs ranged over spike, dominating at 160-218 and 743-854. Targets within unmutated variant regions were reportedly found for nearly half of spike-specific TCRs.

Method: immunoSEQ multiplex PCR; TCRdb's copy keeps in-frame clones and lacks some. The sample yields approximately 260,000 clones, 93% seen once. The material was peripheral blood, obtained on day 0 of AZD1222 vaccination. This chain connects TRBV15 to TRBJ1-1, with a weak D call TRBD1 (5 bases). The receptor comes from an adult in good health. DNA for the CDR3: TGTGCCACCAGCAGAGAATATACAGGCGGACGATACAACACTGAAGCTTTCTTT. This encodes CATSREYTGGRYNTEAFF.